The rows below give T cell receptor beta chains drawn from one sample of a study of blood T cell repertoires in COVID-19. Using immunoSEQ multiplex PCR, the repertoire was profiled, and TCRdb retains in-frame clones only, with some absent. The profile covers 350,000 to 400,000 clones, with 90% appearing a single time and 5% to 8.5% taken by the ten largest. The sequencing input was peripheral blood. The receptor source for this set is a man aged 18 to 30 with active or convalescent COVID-19. Both conserved end residues are part of each CDR3. Fields, in order: J gene, D gene, clone size, CDR3 length, V gene, CDR3 protein, CDR3 DNA. D genes are given only for firm matches. Expanded clones get a size class; other rows say once, few or many, or leave the size out.

>TRBJ1-3|NA|NA|15|TRBV24-1
CATSGGQISGNTIYF
TGTGCCACCAGTGGCGGACAAATCTCTGGAAACACCATATATTTT
>TRBJ2-7|NA|NA|16|TRBV7-9
CASSPPGAGKAYEQYF
TGTGCCAGCAGCCCGCCTGGGGCAGGGAAGGCATACGAGCAGTACTTC
>TRBJ2-1|TRBD1|NA|15|TRBV3-1/TRBV3-2
CASPAWDRGVNEQFF
TGTGCCAGCCCAGCATGGGACAGGGGGGTCAATGAGCAGTTCTTC
>TRBJ1-1|TRBD1|NA|16|TRBV3-1/TRBV3-2
CASSPPNRGENTEAFF
TGTGCCAGCAGCCCTCCGAACAGGGGCGAGAACACTGAAGCTTTCTTT
>TRBJ1-1|NA|NA|14|TRBV7-9
CASSPTDLNTEAFF
TGTGCCAGCAGCCCGACAGATCTGAACACTGAAGCTTTCTTT
>TRBJ2-7|NA|NA|13|TRBV11-3
CASSRRGSYEQYF
TGTGCCAGCAGCCGCCGGGGATCCTACGAGCAGTACTTC
>TRBJ2-7|NA|once|15|TRBV27
CASSPNGGLHYEQYF
TGTGCCAGCAGTCCAAACGGAGGCCTACACTACGAGCAGTACTTC
>TRBJ1-6|TRBD1|NA|15|TRBV28
CASSLLGQANSPLHF
TGTGCCAGCAGTTTATTGGGACAGGCAAATTCACCCCTCCACTTT
>TRBJ2-3|NA|NA|14|TRBV19
CASSKRSSTDTQYF
TGTGCCAGTAGTAAGCGAAGTTCCACAGATACGCAGTATTTT
>TRBJ2-1|TRBD2|few|15|TRBV28
CASSLPLAGSNEQFF
TGTGCCAGCAGTTTACCCCTAGCGGGGAGCAATGAGCAGTTCTTC
>TRBJ2-5|TRBD2|NA|15|TRBV7-2
CASSLIAGGRETQYF
TGTGCCAGCAGCCTAATCGCGGGGGGCAGAGAGACCCAGTACTTC
>TRBJ2-5|NA|NA|14|TRBV19
CASSNSRGRETQYF
TGTGCCAGTAGCAACTCGCGGGGGCGGGAGACCCAGTACTTC
>TRBJ2-7|NA|NA|15|TRBV28
CASSFPTGDSYEQYF
TGTGCCAGCAGTTTCCCGACAGGCGATTCCTACGAGCAGTACTTC
>TRBJ2-1|TRBD2|NA|18|TRBV7-2
CASSKGGSGRTDYNEQFF
TGTGCCAGCAGCAAGGGGGGTAGCGGGAGGACCGACTACAATGAGCAGTTCTTC
>TRBJ2-1|NA|NA|15|TRBV5-4
CASRRDFYSYNEQFF
TGTGCCAGCAGACGGGACTTTTACTCCTACAATGAGCAGTTCTTC
>TRBJ2-7|TRBD2|NA|15|TRBV27
CASSSGLAGVVEQYF
TGTGCCAGCTCTTCGGGACTAGCGGGAGTGGTCGAGCAGTACTTC
>TRBJ2-4|NA|NA|14|TRBV11-2
CASSLVRGANIQYF
TGTGCCAGCAGCTTAGTACGGGGGGCCAACATTCAGTACTTC
>TRBJ2-3|TRBD2|NA|20|TRBV2
CASRRGGLAGSETITDTQYF
TGTGCCAGCAGGAGGGGCGGACTAGCGGGAAGCGAAACTATCACAGATACGCAGTATTTT
>TRBJ1-2|NA|NA|14|TRBV28
CASSLPGARGGYTF
TGTGCCAGCAGTTTACCAGGGGCCCGGGGTGGCTACACCTTC
>TRBJ2-7|TRBD2|NA|19|TRBV5-6
CASSLGGLAGGEGSYEQYF
TGTGCCAGCAGCTTGGGGGGACTAGCGGGAGGGGAGGGCTCCTACGAGCAGTACTTC
>TRBJ1-2|NA|once|13|TRBV21-1
CASSAEEGKRSPF
TGTGCCAGCAGCGCTGAGGAGGGAAAGCGTTCCCCCTTC
>TRBJ2-3|TRBD2|once|11|TRBV30
CAWSAAGVSYF
TGTGCCTGGAGTGCAGCGGGAGTTTCGTATTTT
>TRBJ1-2|TRBD1|NA|16|TRBV5-6
CASSWGPDRGRYGYTF
TGTGCCAGCAGCTGGGGGCCGGACAGGGGGAGGTATGGCTACACCTTC
>TRBJ1-5|TRBD1|NA|16|TRBV25-1
CASSGADRAGNQPQHF
TGTGCCAGCAGTGGGGCCGACAGGGCGGGCAATCAGCCCCAGCATTTT
>TRBJ1-5|TRBD1|NA|13|TRBV24-1
CATSLRGRQPQHF
TGTGCCACCAGTTTGAGGGGGCGGCAGCCCCAGCATTTT